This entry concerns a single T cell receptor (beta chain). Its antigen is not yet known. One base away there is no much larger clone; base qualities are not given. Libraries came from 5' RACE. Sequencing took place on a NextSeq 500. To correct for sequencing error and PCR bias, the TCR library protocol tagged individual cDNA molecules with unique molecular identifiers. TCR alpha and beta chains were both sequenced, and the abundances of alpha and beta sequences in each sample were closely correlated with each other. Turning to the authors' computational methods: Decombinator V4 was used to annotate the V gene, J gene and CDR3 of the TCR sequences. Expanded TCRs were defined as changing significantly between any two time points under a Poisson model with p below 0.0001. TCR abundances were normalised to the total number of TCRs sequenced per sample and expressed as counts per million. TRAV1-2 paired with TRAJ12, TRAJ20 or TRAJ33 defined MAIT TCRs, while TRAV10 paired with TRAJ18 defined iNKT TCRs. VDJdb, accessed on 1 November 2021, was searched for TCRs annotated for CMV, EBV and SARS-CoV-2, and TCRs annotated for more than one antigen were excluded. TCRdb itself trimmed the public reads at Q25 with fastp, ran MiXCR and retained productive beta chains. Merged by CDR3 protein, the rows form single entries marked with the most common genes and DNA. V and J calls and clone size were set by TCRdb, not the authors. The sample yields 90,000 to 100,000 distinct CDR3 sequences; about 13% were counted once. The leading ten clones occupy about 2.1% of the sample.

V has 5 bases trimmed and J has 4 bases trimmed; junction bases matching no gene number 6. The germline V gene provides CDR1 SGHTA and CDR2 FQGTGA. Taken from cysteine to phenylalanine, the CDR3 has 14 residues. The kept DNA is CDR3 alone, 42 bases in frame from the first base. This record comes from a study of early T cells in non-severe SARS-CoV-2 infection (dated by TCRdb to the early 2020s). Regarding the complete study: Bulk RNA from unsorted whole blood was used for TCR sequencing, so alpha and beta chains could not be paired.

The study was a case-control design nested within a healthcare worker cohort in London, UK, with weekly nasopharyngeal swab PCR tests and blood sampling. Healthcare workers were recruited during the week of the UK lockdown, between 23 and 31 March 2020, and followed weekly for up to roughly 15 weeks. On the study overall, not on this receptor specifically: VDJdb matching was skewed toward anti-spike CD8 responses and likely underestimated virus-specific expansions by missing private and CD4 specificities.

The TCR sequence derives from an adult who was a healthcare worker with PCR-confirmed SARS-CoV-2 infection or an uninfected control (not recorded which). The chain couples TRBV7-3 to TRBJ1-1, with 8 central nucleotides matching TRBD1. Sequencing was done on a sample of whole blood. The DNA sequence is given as TGTGCCAGCAGCCCACAGGGGGAAAGCACTGAAGCTTTCTTT. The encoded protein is CASSPQGESTEAFF.